These 30 T cell receptor beta chains originate from one sample sequenced in a study of tumor-infiltrating lymphocytes in primary liver carcinoma. The authors made TCR beta cDNA from approximately 500 ng total RNA with a constant-region primer. It was through three nested multiplex PCR rounds of slightly modified ARM-PCR that TCR beta libraries arose. With TRBV1-TRBV30 forward primers and a C-beta reverse primer, the first two PCR rounds were run for about 10 cycles each. MiXCR, applied by TCRdb to the multiplex PCR reads, yields one record per CDR3 protein. Altogether 310,000 or so distinct CDR3 sequences are present, 65% being singletons, with the ten largest covering about 6.5%. Unsorted whole blood served as the source of blood RNA, and germline DNA was extracted as well. Sequenced: peripheral blood. Source of these receptors: a man between 35 and 55 years old with primary liver carcinoma and hepatitis B virus infection.

This clonotype was detected only once. V gene TRBV12-3 or TRBV12-4 combines with J gene TRBJ2-1; no clear D gene. The CDR3 extends over 13 amino acids. V lost 6 bases to trimming and J lost 10 bases, with 16 bases between them. CDR3 loop: CASSIWASNEQFF. The CDR3 coding sequence is TGTGCCAGCAGCATATGGGCTTCCAACGAGCAGTTCTTC.

The V gene is TRBV4-2, the J gene TRBJ2-7; D is uncertain. CDR3 length: 15 amino acids. Between the trimmed V and J ends, which lost 2 bases and 0 bases, there was a span of 11 bases. The germline CDR1 and CDR2 sequences are LGHNA and YNFKEQ. Here the CDR3 DNA reads TGTGCCAGCAGCCAAAGTCTAGTTACCTCCTACGAGCAGTACTTC. This gives the protein CASSQSLVTSYEQYF.

A note on this clonotype: This may come from a read error, since a much larger clone is one base off. The chain has TRBV11-2 and TRBJ2-7; no clear D. CDR3 size: 14 residues. CDR1 is SGHAT and CDR2 is FQNNGV in the germline V gene. CDR3 in DNA: TGCGCCAGCAGCCAAGAGGCCAGGAACTACGAGCAGTACTTC. Translated: CASSQEARNYEQYF.

With regard to this clonotype: The junction departs from the called germline gene at one end, perhaps through a read error. The chain links TRBV11-2 to TRBJ2-1; D remains ambiguous. This CDR3 has 14 amino acids. Germline V gene lookup returns CDR1 SGHAT and CDR2 FQNNGV. As DNA, the CDR3 is TGTGTCAGCAGGTTAGCAGGAGCCTACAATGAGCAGTTCTTC. As protein: CVSRLAGAYNEQFF.

The chain combines TRBV6-5 with TRBJ2-1; 14 bases are shared with TRBD2. The CDR3 runs 15 residues. The junction had 7 bases not matched to a gene; V was cut back by 6 bases and J by 9 bases. Germline lookup yields CDR1 MNHEY and CDR2 SVGAGI. CDR3 bases: TGTGCCAGCAGCCCGACTAGCGGGAGGGCTGGTGAGCAGTTCTTC. It encodes CASSPTSGRAGEQFF.

The chain has TRBV29-1 and TRBJ2-7; TRBD2 matches 13 bases. Unmatched junction bases numbered 9, after V lost 8 bases and J lost 11 bases. The CDR3 covers 12 residues. The germline CDR1 and CDR2 sequences are SQVTM and ANQGSEA. In nucleotides, the CDR3 is TGCAGCACAAGACTAGCGGGAGGTGAGAAGTACTTC. This codes for CSTRLAGGEKYF.

This clonotype has a single count. An end of the junction differs from the germline gene, which may be a read error. V and J are TRBV5-4 and TRBJ1-4; D may be TRBD1 (5 bases). Germline CDR1 SGHNT, CDR2 YYREEE (reference sequence). This CDR3 has 15 residues. DNA of the CDR3: TGTGCCAGCTGCTTGCAAGGGGCAACTAATGAAAAACTGTTTTTT. Residues: CASCLQGATNEKLFF.

V is TRBV24-1 and J is TRBJ2-3; the D is unclear. In germline, CDR1 is KGHDR, CDR2 SFDVKD. CDR3 size: 16 residues. With 3 bases removed from V and 0 bases from J, the gap between germline ends came to 12 bases. The CDR3 reads CATSDPQSLSTDTQYF. CDR3 nucleotides: TGTGCCACCAGTGATCCCCAGTCCCTCAGCACAGATACGCAGTATTTT.

As concerns this clonotype: Being one base from a much bigger clone, this may be a read error. DNA of the CDR3: TGTGCCAGCAGAACACCGGGGACGGACGGAGAGACCCAGTACTTC. It is translated as CASRTPGTDGETQYF. V gene TRBV28 combines with J gene TRBJ2-5; D tentatively fits TRBD1 or TRBD2 (5 bases each). The CDR3 is 15 residues long. Trimming stripped 6 bases from V and 4 bases from J, with 18 bases between. From germline, CDR1 is MDHEN and CDR2 SYDVKM. Combining the CDR3 with reference TRBV28 and TRBJ2-5 gives the whole variable domain DVKVTQSSRYLVKRTGEKVFLECVQDMDHENMFWYRQDPGLGLRLIYFSYDVKMKEKGDIPEGYSVSREKKERFSLILESASTNQTSMYLCASRTPGTDGETQYFGPGTRLLVL.

As regards this clonotype: A much larger clone lies a single base off, so this may be a read error. This chain links TRBV10-3 with TRBJ2-2; no clear D. The CDR3 sequence is 13 residues long. With 2 bases removed from V and 6 bases from J, the gap between germline ends came to 7 bases. CDR1 ENHRY and CDR2 SYGVKD come from the germline V gene. As DNA, the CDR3 is TGTGCCATCAGTGAGAATCACGCCGGGGAGCTGTTTTTT. Translating it yields CAISENHAGELFF.

This clonotype was seen at least ten times. The chain couples TRBV29-1 to TRBJ1-1; 12 bases agree with TRBD1. The CDR3 has 13 amino acids. Germline V lookup: CDR1 SQVTM, CDR2 ANQGSEA. V lost 7 bases and J lost 6; bases outside the gene matches: 6. The CDR3 DNA reads TGCAGCGCTAAGGGACAGGGGGCCTCTGAAGCTTTCTTT. This encodes CSAKGQGASEAFF.

The chain is built from TRBV11-1 and TRBJ2-5, with a weak D call TRBD2 (6 bases). Trimming shortened V by 4 bases and J by 4 bases, and 10 bases separated the two germline ends. From germline, CDR1 is SGHAT and CDR2 FQDESV (reference sequence). This CDR3 has 13 amino acids. CDR3 in DNA: TGTGCCAGCAGCTCGCGGGGAAGAGAGACCCAGTACTTC. Translating gives CASSSRGRETQYF.

This clonotype was detected many times. The CDR3 here is CSVAGGPYEQYF. As DNA, the CDR3 is TGCAGCGTAGCGGGAGGGCCCTACGAGCAGTACTTC. V gene TRBV29-1 combines with J gene TRBJ2-7, with 10 bases lining up with TRBD2. The CDR3 sequence is 12 residues long. The V gene end was trimmed by 6 bases and the J gene end by 2 bases; junction bases not matched to a gene: 1. Germline values: CDR1 SQVTM, CDR2 ANQGSEA.

A word on this clonotype: A much larger clone is a single base away; this may be a read error. Lacking the conserved final phenylalanine or tryptophan, this CDR3 likely reflects a read error. For the CDR3, the DNA is TGCAGCGCTAACCTTGCGGGTGAGACCCAGTACCTC. Encoded protein: CSANLAGETQYL. The rearrangement joins TRBV29-1 to TRBJ2-5; possible D gene TRBD2, 5 bases. The germline V and J ends were trimmed by 7 bases and 5 bases, with 14 bases remaining between them. The CDR3 is 12 residues long. In germline, CDR1 is SQVTM, CDR2 ANQGSEA.

V gene TRBV14 combines with J gene TRBJ2-2; D is uncertain. V was shortened by 1 base and J by 1 base, with 4 bases between the two germline ends. This CDR3 spans 14 amino acids. Germline V gene sequence: CDR1 SGHDN, CDR2 FVKESK. CDR3 in amino acids: CASSQGRNTGELFF. The CDR3 DNA follows: TGTGCCAGCAGCCAAGGCCGGAACACCGGGGAGCTGTTTTTT.

With respect to this clonotype: Sequence at one end of the junction differs from germline and may be a read error. V usage is TRBV11-2 and J usage is TRBJ2-7; D possibly corresponds to TRBD1 (5 bases). Germline assignment: CDR1 SGHAT and CDR2 FQNNGV. The CDR3 covers 14 residues. CDR3 residues: CANSLTLDTYEQYF. The CDR3 nucleotides are TGTGCCAACAGCTTAACTTTGGACACTTACGAGCAGTACTTC.

This clonotype was seen only a few times. This chain connects TRBV30 to TRBJ1-4; no firm D call. Trimming took 0 bases from V and 0 from J, leaving 5 bases between them. CDR1 is GTSNPN, CDR2 SVGIG, per germline (reference sequence). CDR3 size: 14 residues. The CDR3 reads CAWSVQSTNEKLFF. The CDR3 nucleotides are TGTGCCTGGAGTGTACAGTCAACTAATGAAAAACTGTTTTTT.

As to this clonotype: One end of the junction fails to match germline, which may point to a read error. This rearrangement joins TRBV6-5 to TRBJ2-3; 8 bases line up with TRBD2. This CDR3 is 17 amino acids long. In germline, CDR1 is MNHEY, CDR2 SVGAGI. CDR3 region: CASSNSRTSGRGDTQYF. CDR3 coding DNA: TGTGCCAGCAGTAACTCGCGAACTAGCGGAAGGGGGGATACGCAGTATTTT.

This clonotype came up many times. The rearrangement uses TRBV10-3 and TRBJ2-7, with D perhaps assigned TRBD1 or TRBD2 (5 bases each). Germline V gene data show CDR1 as ENHRY and CDR2 as SYGVKD. Trimming removed 7 bases from V and 7 bases from J, with 17 bases in between. CDR3 length equals 13 residues. The CDR3: CAITGTTSREQYF. The CDR3 region has the DNA TGTGCCATCACGGGGACCACCTCACGGGAGCAGTACTTC.

Ten or more counts support this clonotype. This chain connects TRBV29-1 to TRBJ1-3; TRBD1 might be the D (5 bases). CDR1 is SQVTM, CDR2 ANQGSEA, per germline. The V end lost 4 bases, the J end lost 0 bases, and 10 bases lay between the germline ends. This CDR3 comprises 14 residues. DNA of the CDR3: TGCAGCGTTGCCGACAGCTACTCTGGAAACACCATATATTTT. Translating gives CSVADSYSGNTIYF.

As to this clonotype: This could be a read error, since a much larger clone is one nucleotide away. The chain recombines TRBV6-6 with TRBJ2-3; D remains ambiguous. Trimming removed 8 bases from V and 6 bases from J, with 6 bases in between. This CDR3 contains 10 residues. Germline CDR1 reads MNHNY; CDR2 reads SVGAGI (reference sequence). This CDR3 reads CASGVDTQYF. The CDR3 coding sequence is TGTGCCAGCGGAGTGGATACGCAGTATTTT.

In the case of this clonotype: One base away lies a much larger clone, so this may be a sequencing read error. The V and J genes are TRBV10-3 and TRBJ2-7, with 7 bases aligning to TRBD1. Germline CDR1 reads ENHRY; CDR2 reads SYGVKD. The V gene end was trimmed by 11 bases and the J gene end by 8 bases; junction bases not matched to a gene: 12. CDR3 length: 12 residues. In DNA, the CDR3 is TGTGCCGCCAGGGACAGATCAGACAAGCAGTACTTC. Encoded protein: CAARDRSDKQYF.

This clonotype was detected only once. J is TRBJ2-7 and V is TRBV11-2, with D perhaps TRBD2 (5 bases). CDR3 length equals 15 residues. CDR1 is SGHAT, CDR2 FQNNGV, per germline. The V gene lost 0 bases and the J gene lost 5 bases, with 14 bases spanning the gap. The CDR3: CASSLEWWERDEQYF. Written as DNA, the CDR3 is TGTGCCAGCAGCTTAGAGTGGTGGGAGAGGGACGAGCAGTACTTC.

As concerns this clonotype: A much larger clone lies one base from this, so it may be a read error. This CDR3 is missing its conserved last phenylalanine or tryptophan, likely due to a read error. This rearrangement joins TRBV28 to TRBJ2-4; the D is unclear. There are 15 residues in the CDR3. Per the germline V gene, CDR1 is MDHEN and CDR2 is SYDVKM. V lost 4 bases and J 0 bases, leaving 10 bases between the germline ends. CDR3 amino acids: CASSSPATAKNIQYL. The CDR3 nucleotides are TGTGCCAGCAGTTCCCCAGCGACAGCCAAAAACATTCAGTACTTA.

This clonotype came up a few times. A clone one base away is much larger, so this may be a read error. The chain couples TRBV4-3 to TRBJ2-3; D unclear. Germline V gene sequence: CDR1 LGHNA, CDR2 YSLEER. The CDR3 is made up of 12 amino acids. In nucleotides, the CDR3 is TGCGCCACCAGCCAAGGGACAGATACGCAGTATTTT. It translates to CATSQGTDTQYF.

In its sample, this clonotype was seen many times. The chain is built from TRBV29-1 and TRBJ2-7, with 10 bases that match TRBD2. With V trimmed by 3 bases and J by 3 bases, 8 bases remained unmatched. The CDR3 sequence is 15 residues long. Germline V lookup: CDR1 SQVTM, CDR2 ANQGSEA. The CDR3 is CSVEVASGGNYEQYF. The CDR3, as DNA: TGCAGCGTTGAGGTGGCTAGCGGGGGAAACTACGAGCAGTACTTC.

This chain links TRBV5-1 with TRBJ2-6; a weak D match, TRBD2 (6 bases). Germline lookup yields CDR1 SGHRS and CDR2 YFSETQ. The CDR3 is made up of 15 amino acids. V gave up 1 base and J gave up 3 bases, with 8 bases separating them. CDR3 sequence: CASSLTGGGANVLTF. The CDR3 nucleotides are TGCGCCAGCAGCTTGACCGGGGGTGGGGCCAACGTCCTGACTTTC.

This clonotype has at least ten counts. V is TRBV6-5 and J is TRBJ2-2, with 8 bases fitting TRBD1. The CDR3 contains 15 residues. CDR1 MNHEY and CDR2 SVGAGI come from the germline V gene. The V segment lost 5 bases and the J segment 5 bases; nucleotides outside the gene matches: 7. CDR3 protein: CASSTRTGSTGELFF. Here the CDR3 DNA reads TGTGCCAGCAGTACGCGGACAGGGAGTACCGGGGAGCTGTTTTTT.

A note on this clonotype: At one end, the junction sequence differs from germline, possibly due to a read error. The chain combines TRBV6-5 with TRBJ2-1, with D maybe TRBD1 (5 bases). Per germline, CDR1 MNHEY and CDR2 SVGAGI. This CDR3 spans 14 amino acids. The CDR3 DNA sequence: TGTGCCAGCAGTTTACAGGAGAGTTACAATGAACAGTTCTTC. It codes for CASSLQESYNEQFF.

As regards this clonotype: This may be a read error, as it is one base from a much larger clone. The chain employs TRBV4-3 and TRBJ1-6; maybe TRBD1 (6 bases). The V gene's germline CDR1 is LGHNA and CDR2 YSLEER. The CDR3 length is 15 residues. This CDR3 reads CASSQEYRAHSSLHF. The CDR3, as DNA: TGCGCCAGCAGCCAAGAGTACAGGGCCCATTCATCCCTCCACTTT.